Listed here are 21 T cell receptor beta chains from one sample, sequenced in a study of OX40 agonist ivuxolimab in advanced cancers. Repertoires were generated with immunoSEQ multiplex PCR, while TCRdb's copy carries only in-frame clones and drops some. The sample has about 40,000 clones; around 89% are singletons. The material sequenced was CD4+ or CD8+ T cells sorted from blood, taken in a trial of the OX40 agonist ivuxolimab. These receptors were collected from an adult with an advanced solid tumor such as melanoma, head and neck, liver or kidney cancer.

The rearrangement joins TRBV2 to TRBJ1-2; TRBD1 aligns across 7 bases. The V segment lost 7 bases and the J segment 4 bases; nucleotides outside the gene matches: 15. Germline V lookup: CDR1 SNHLY, CDR2 FYNNEI. The CDR3 spans 16 residues. The CDR3 DNA sequence: TGTGCCAGCACCGGCCAGGGGGTTATCCAGTCCTATGGCTACACCTTC. Translation gives CASTGQGVIQSYGYTF.

The chain recombines TRBV18 with TRBJ2-5; 10 bases are a match to TRBD1. After removal of 5 bases from V and 3 bases from J, the junction contained 6 bases not matched to a gene. The CDR3 sequence is 15 residues long. Per germline, CDR1 KGHSH and CDR2 LQKENI. The CDR3 sequence is CASSAQGQGEETQYF. CDR3 nucleotides: TGTGCCAGCTCAGCCCAAGGACAGGGGGAAGAGACCCAGTACTTC.

This clone showed up just once. The gene calls are TRBV11-3 and TRBJ2-1; 9 nucleotides line up with TRBD1. The CDR3 sequence is 13 residues long. Trimming took 5 bases from V and 6 from J; bases not matched to a gene: 2. Germline CDR1 and CDR2: SGHNT and YENEEA. The CDR3 DNA is TGTGCCAGCAGCGGGACAGGGTCCAATGAGCAGTTCTTC. Translating it yields CASSGTGSNEQFF.

The rearrangement joins TRBV6-6 to TRBJ1-5; D might be TRBD1 (5 bases). The ends were cut back, 0 bases at V and 4 bases at J, with 13 bases in the middle. This CDR3 region has 16 residues. The germline gives CDR1 MNHNY, CDR2 SVGAGI (reference sequence). The CDR3 DNA sequence: TGTGCCAGCAGTTACTCTGGCGGAGGGGAAAATCAGCCCCAGCATTTT. It specifies CASSYSGGGENQPQHF.

This clone was seen only a few times. The V call is TRBV19, the J call TRBJ1-6, with 9 bases identical to TRBD1. Looked up from germline, CDR1 is LNHDA and CDR2 is SQIVND (reference sequence). This CDR3 is built from 18 residues. The V segment lost 5 bases and the J segment 0 bases; nucleotides outside the gene matches: 8. The CDR3 loop is CASSAQTGGFSYNSPLHF. The CDR3 coding sequence is TGTGCCAGTAGTGCACAGACAGGGGGATTCTCCTATAATTCACCCCTCCACTTT.

The J gene is TRBJ2-3, the V gene TRBV23-1, with 7 bases identical to TRBD1. TRBV23-1 is known as an ORF, though its function is uncertain. V lost 2 bases, J lost 10 bases, and 6 bases stayed unmatched. The CDR3 runs to 13 residues. The CDR3 protein is CASSQTGVGAQYF. In nucleotides, the CDR3 is TGCGCCAGCAGTCAAACAGGGGTTGGGGCGCAGTATTTT.

Note on this clone: Germline and junction disagree at one end, which may indicate a read error. Other DNA variants within this sample encode the same CDR3. The gene calls are TRBV19 and TRBJ2-7, with a tentative D call TRBD1 (5 bases). Germline CDR1 and CDR2: LNHDA and SQIVND (reference sequence). This CDR3 region has 13 residues. The CDR3: CASSITGYYEQYF. CDR3 nucleotides: TGCGCCAGTAGTATAACAGGATACTACGAGCAGTACTTC.

The chain has TRBV6-6 and TRBJ2-7; D may match TRBD1 or TRBD2 (5 bases each). Trimming removed 6 bases at V and 7 bases at J, with 13 bases between. Germline CDR1 reads MNHNY; CDR2 reads SVGAGI (reference sequence). This CDR3 spans 12 amino acids. CDR3 nucleotides: TGTGCCAGCAGCCGGGGCTGGGAGGAGCAGTACTTC. Translated: CASSRGWEEQYF.

As concerns this clone: One end of the junction does not line up with germline, which may come from a read error. The CDR3 DNA reads as TGTGCCGGCAGGGAAACTATTATGAACACTGAAGCTTTCTTT. Protein: CAGRETIMNTEAFF. The J gene is TRBJ1-1, the V gene TRBV2; a possible D gene is TRBD1 (5 bases). Germline CDR1 is SNHLY and CDR2 is FYNNEI. This CDR3 spans 14 amino acids.

This chain joins TRBV12-5 and TRBJ2-1; D remains unclear. V was cut by 7 bases and J by 0 bases, with 19 bases left in between. Germline V gives CDR1 LGHNT, CDR2 FRNRAP. This CDR3 has 17 amino acids. The CDR3 sequence is CASALNLARSSYNEQFF. CDR3 DNA sequence: TGTGCTAGTGCCTTGAATCTGGCGCGCAGCTCCTACAATGAGCAGTTCTTC.

This clone was detected only once. This rearrangement joins TRBV10-3 to TRBJ2-3, with a possible D match to TRBD1 (6 bases). V gave up 3 bases and J gave up 6 bases, with 19 bases separating them. The CDR3 has 16 residues. Germline V lookup: CDR1 ENHRY, CDR2 SYGVKD. Here the CDR3 DNA reads TGTGCCATCAGTGATGCAGGGGAATTTGATTGGGATACGCAGTATTTT. Its protein product is CAISDAGEFDWDTQYF.

The chain recombines TRBV10-3 with TRBJ2-7; maybe TRBD1 (5 bases). V was trimmed by 6 bases and J by 3 bases, leaving 9 bases between them. There are 12 residues in the CDR3. CDR1 and CDR2 from the germline V gene are ENHRY and SYGVKD. The CDR3 bases are TGTGCCATCAGCCCAGACAGCTACGAGCAGTACTTC. This gives the protein CAISPDSYEQYF.

The rearrangement uses TRBV7-2 and TRBJ1-3; the match to TRBD1 covers 7 bases. Looked up from germline, CDR1 is SGHTA and CDR2 is FQGNSA. V lost 4 bases, J lost 4 bases, and 1 base stayed unmatched. This CDR3 is 13 amino acids long. In DNA form, the CDR3 reads TGTGCCAGCAGCTCGGGACAGGGAAACACCATATATTTT. Its translation: CASSSGQGNTIYF.

The genes are TRBV27 and TRBJ1-5, with TRBD1 as a possible D gene (6 bases). V was clipped by 3 bases and J by 5 bases, with 11 bases between them. The germline CDR1 and CDR2 sequences are MNHEY and SMNVEV (reference sequence). The CDR3 is made up of 14 amino acids. CDR3 in amino acids: CASSFMGGDQPQHF. In nucleotides, the CDR3 is TGTGCCAGCAGTTTCATGGGGGGCGATCAGCCCCAGCATTTT.

The V and J genes are TRBV30 and TRBJ2-1; TRBD2 is a possible D gene (6 bases). Germline CDR1 and CDR2: GTSNPN and SVGIG (reference sequence). CDR3 length: 13 amino acids. V dropped 2 bases and J dropped 9 bases, with 14 bases sitting between them. CDR3 region: CAWSRETTVEQFF. The CDR3 DNA sequence: TGTGCCTGGAGTCGGGAGACGACCGTTGAGCAGTTCTTC. Full variable domain (outside the CDR3, taken from reference TRBV30 and TRBJ2-1): SQTIHQWPATLVQPVGSPLSLECTVEGTSNPNLYWYRQAAGRGLQLLFYSVGIGQISSEVPQNLSASRPQDRQFILSSKKLLLSDSGFYLCAWSRETTVEQFFGPGTRLTVL.

Here the CDR3 reads CASNHPGLRSSYEQYF. The CDR3 DNA is TGTGCCAGCAATCACCCGGGACTCCGAAGCTCCTACGAGCAGTACTTC. This chain uses TRBV28 with TRBJ2-7, with D tentatively TRBD2 (6 bases). The CDR3 is 16 residues long. Germline V lookup: CDR1 MDHEN, CDR2 SYDVKM. V gave up 7 bases and J gave up 0 bases, with 19 bases separating them.

The rearrangement joins TRBV19 to TRBJ2-3, with D perhaps TRBD1 (7 bases). This CDR3 region has 13 residues. The germline V and J ends were trimmed by 11 bases and 6 bases, with 18 bases remaining between them. Germline lookup yields CDR1 LNHDA and CDR2 SQIVND (reference sequence). CDR3 nucleotides: TGTGCCTCGGGGGCAGGGGGGCCTGATACGCAGTATTTT. This sequence encodes CASGAGGPDTQYF. Complete variable domain (other parts from reference TRBV19 and TRBJ2-3): DGGITQSPKYLFRKEGQNVTLSCEQNLNHDAMYWYRQDPGQGLRLIYYSQIVNDFQKGDIAEGYSVSREKKESFPLTVTSAQKNPTAFYLCASGAGGPDTQYFGPGTRLTVL.

The chain links TRBV28 to TRBJ1-4; TRBD1 agrees at 8 bases. CDR3 size: 15 residues. Germline V gives CDR1 MDHEN, CDR2 SYDVKM. The V segment lost 4 bases and the J segment 7 bases; nucleotides outside the gene matches: 8. The CDR3 reads CASSSTGVLGEKLFF. The CDR3 coding sequence is TGTGCCAGCAGTTCGACAGGGGTTCTCGGTGAAAAACTGTTTTTT.

The chain recombines TRBV7-9 with TRBJ2-6; 7 bases align to TRBD1. The ends lost 7 bases at V and 0 bases at J; junction bases unmatched: 12. Germline CDR1 reads SEHNR; CDR2 reads FQNEAQ (reference sequence). The CDR3 covers 18 residues. The CDR3 spells CASTSRGTAPSGANVLTF. The CDR3 bases are TGTGCCAGCACCTCCCGTGGGACAGCCCCCTCTGGGGCCAACGTCCTGACTTTC.

The chain couples TRBV9 to TRBJ2-1; weak D call: TRBD2 (6 bases). The V end lost 4 bases, the J end lost 4 bases, and 12 bases lay between the germline ends. This CDR3 is built from 14 residues. Germline V gene data show CDR1 as SGDLS and CDR2 as YYNGEE. DNA for the CDR3: TGTGCCAGCAGCCCGGGGGACGCGTACAATGAGCAGTTCTTC. Protein product: CASSPGDAYNEQFF.

The chain employs TRBV28 and TRBJ1-2, with 9 nucleotides matching TRBD1. The CDR3 sequence is 16 residues long. CDR1 is MDHEN, CDR2 SYDVKM, per germline. V trimming: 3 bases; J trimming: 3 bases; junction bases outside the gene matches: 8. The CDR3 reads CASSFYRTGADYGYTF. Here the CDR3 DNA reads TGTGCCAGCAGTTTCTACCGGACAGGGGCGGACTATGGCTACACCTTC.